Below are 18 T cell receptor beta chains sequenced from a single sample in a study of radiation and T cells in renal cell carcinoma. TCRdb's table, derived via immunoSEQ multiplex PCR, lists solely in-frame clones and lacks some. The sample holds about 150,000 clones, roughly 90% seen once. Noted time point: blood 2 weeks post-SBRT. Treatment indicated: 15 Gy SBRT to primary tumor, nephrectomy 4 weeks later. The source was blood, collected from a patient whose treatment included radiotherapy and nephrectomy. These TCRs come from a woman in her forties or fifties with renal cell carcinoma.

This CDR3 is CASSSYQGVQETQYF. The CDR3 DNA sequence: TGTGCCAGCAGCTCGTATCAGGGGGTACAAGAGACCCAGTACTTC. V gene TRBV5-4 combines with J gene TRBJ2-5, with 7 nucleotides matching TRBD1. Germline lookup yields CDR1 SGHNT and CDR2 YYREEE (reference sequence). V shed 3 bases, J shed 2 bases, and the junction held 7 bases outside the gene matches. The CDR3 contains 15 residues. The variable domain in full, with the rest retrieved from reference TRBV5-4 and TRBJ2-5, is ETGVTQSPTHLIKTRGQQVTLRCSSQSGHNTVSWYQQALGQGPQFIFQYYREEENGRGNFPPRFSGLQFPNYSSELNVNALELDDSALYLCASSSYQGVQETQYFGPGTRLLVL.

The chain links TRBV25-1 to TRBJ1-2; 7 positions agree with TRBD1. The CDR3 totals 14 residues. Germline V gene sequence: CDR1 MGHDK, CDR2 SYGVNS. V lost 6 bases to trimming and J lost 1 base; unmatched junction nucleotides: 5. The CDR3 sequence is CASRPTGVNYGYTF. DNA of the CDR3: TGTGCCAGCAGACCTACAGGGGTTAACTATGGCTACACCTTC.

The V call is TRBV19, the J call TRBJ1-1; 8 nucleotides line up with TRBD1. CDR3 length equals 17 residues. V shed 4 bases and J 0 bases; nucleotides not matched to a gene: 10. Germline V lookup: CDR1 LNHDA, CDR2 SQIVND (reference sequence). The CDR3 spells CASSKAGGVIMNTEAFF. The DNA of the CDR3 is TGTGCCAGTAGTAAGGCAGGGGGCGTGATCATGAACACTGAAGCTTTCTTT.

CDR3 nucleotides: TGTGCCAGCAGCCAAGACGGACTAGCCTCCGGGCGGACCCAGTACTTC. It is translated as CASSQDGLASGRTQYF. The chain has TRBV4-2 and TRBJ2-5; 8 bases match TRBD2. This CDR3 has 16 amino acids. The germline CDR1 and CDR2 sequences are LGHNA and YNFKEQ. Trimming at V came to 0 bases and at J to 7 bases, leaving 10 bases not matched to a gene.

The chain is built from TRBV9 and TRBJ2-1; D remains ambiguous. Germline values: CDR1 SGDLS, CDR2 YYNGEE. CDR3 length: 13 amino acids. Trimming shortened V by 0 bases and J by 11 bases, and 12 bases separated the two germline ends. CDR3 residues: CASSVGGVMKQFF. The CDR3, as DNA: TGTGCCAGCAGCGTAGGTGGGGTAATGAAGCAGTTCTTC.

The V and J genes are TRBV7-9 and TRBJ2-3; 9 positions match TRBD2. The CDR3 runs 15 residues. Trimming cost V 6 bases and J 0 bases; bases outside gene matches: 4. Per germline, CDR1 SEHNR and CDR2 FQNEAQ (reference sequence). The chain's CDR3 is CASSSSGASTDTQYF. The CDR3 bases are TGTGCCAGCAGTTCTAGCGGGGCAAGCACAGATACGCAGTATTTT.

V is TRBV18 and J is TRBJ2-7, with 11 bases identical to TRBD2. The germline V gene has CDR1 KGHSH and CDR2 LQKENI. The V segment lost 5 bases and the J segment 2 bases; nucleotides outside the gene matches: 8. The CDR3 covers 16 residues. The CDR3 spells CASSRSGTSGTYEQYF. CDR3 coding DNA: TGTGCCAGCTCAAGATCCGGGACTAGCGGCACCTACGAGCAGTACTTC.

The chain is built from TRBV9 and TRBJ2-5, with unresolved D. V was shortened by 3 bases and J by 1 base, with 4 bases between the two germline ends. The CDR3 has 12 amino acids. CDR1 SGDLS and CDR2 YYNGEE come from the germline V gene. In DNA form, the CDR3 reads TGTGCCAGCAGCGACCCCCAAGAGACCCAGTACTTC. This sequence encodes CASSDPQETQYF.

V is TRBV4-1 and J is TRBJ2-5, with D perhaps matching TRBD1 (6 bases). Trimming left V 4 bases short and J 5 bases short, with 17 bases between. CDR3 length: 15 residues. The germline V gene encodes CDR1 MGHRA and CDR2 YSYEKL. In DNA, the CDR3 is TGCGCCAGCAGCCGGTACTACAGGGCGACGGAGACCCAGTACTTC. Translation gives CASSRYYRATETQYF.

Only one count was recorded for this clone. The chain employs TRBV9 and TRBJ1-3, with no clear D. The CDR3 runs to 15 residues. The V gene's germline CDR1 is SGDLS and CDR2 YYNGEE. Trimming pared 4 bases from V and 0 bases from J, leaving 11 bases between. In DNA, the CDR3 is TGTGCCAGCAGCCCCGAAGGAGCCTCTGGAAACACCATATATTTT. Translation: CASSPEGASGNTIYF.

V gene TRBV4-2 combines with J gene TRBJ2-3; 10 positions match TRBD2. The CDR3 has 14 residues. CDR1 is LGHNA, CDR2 YNFKEQ, per germline. The junction had 1 base not matched to a gene; V was cut back by 5 bases and J by 2 bases. CDR3 sequence: CASSGLADTDTQYF. The CDR3 nucleotides read TGTGCCAGCAGCGGACTAGCGGACACAGATACGCAGTATTTT.

The chain combines TRBV19 with TRBJ2-2; 9 nucleotides line up with TRBD1. CDR3 size: 15 residues. The V and J ends lost 6 bases and 5 bases, in that order; junction bases with no gene match: 7. CDR1 is LNHDA, CDR2 SQIVND, per germline (reference sequence). In DNA form, the CDR3 reads TGTGCCAGTAGCTGGGGACAGGGTGCTACCGGGGAGCTGTTTTTT. Translation gives CASSWGQGATGELFF.

The V and J genes are TRBV6-5 and TRBJ1-1; maybe TRBD1 (5 bases). Germline-derived CDR1 and CDR2 are MNHEY and SVGAGI. The CDR3 has 16 residues. V lost 2 bases and J lost 6, with 19 bases in between. The CDR3 loop is CASSYDSAGLRAEAFF. The CDR3 bases are TGTGCCAGCAGTTACGATTCGGCGGGGCTGCGGGCTGAAGCTTTCTTT.

In this sample, this clone turned up a few times. The V and J genes are TRBV4-1 and TRBJ1-1; a possible D gene is TRBD1 (6 bases). V was clipped by 0 bases and J by 7 bases, with 18 bases between them. The CDR3 runs 16 residues. CDR1 is MGHRA and CDR2 is YSYEKL in the germline V gene. The DNA for the CDR3 is TGCGCCAGCAGCCAAGATCGGATCCGAGGGGGGGTTGAAGCTTTCTTT. This sequence encodes CASSQDRIRGGVEAFF.

The table lists this clone with a count of one. This chain joins TRBV5-5 and TRBJ1-5; 8 nucleotides agree with TRBD1. The CDR3 contains 15 residues. Germline assignment: CDR1 SGHKS and CDR2 YYEKEE (reference sequence). The V gene end was trimmed by 2 bases and the J gene end by 6 bases; junction bases not matched to a gene: 7. The CDR3 DNA follows: TGTGCCAGCAGCTTTGACCCAGGGGGCTCTCAGCCCCAGCATTTT. This encodes CASSFDPGGSQPQHF.

V gene TRBV29-1 combines with J gene TRBJ1-4, with D uncertain. This CDR3 is 14 amino acids long. Germline loops: CDR1 SQVTM, CDR2 ANQGSEA. V lost 4 bases and J lost 2, with 11 bases in between. The CDR3 region has the DNA TGCAGCGTTGGGACCGGGCCTACTAATGAAAAACTGTTTTTT. It yields the protein CSVGTGPTNEKLFF.

In its sample, this clone was seen a few times. The V call is TRBV19, the J call TRBJ1-2; D is unresolved. The V end lost 5 bases, the J end lost 0 bases, and 13 bases lay between the germline ends. The CDR3 covers 15 residues. Per germline, CDR1 LNHDA and CDR2 SQIVND (reference sequence). The CDR3 DNA reads TGTGCCAGTAGTCCCTCGCGCATGGCTAACTATGGCTACACCTTC. Translation: CASSPSRMANYGYTF.

The chain links TRBV7-9 to TRBJ2-5; 10 positions match TRBD2. CDR1 is SEHNR and CDR2 is FQNEAQ in the germline V gene (reference sequence). The CDR3 runs to 16 residues. Trimming removed 1 base from V and 2 bases from J; junction bases left unmatched: 4. CDR3 DNA: TGTGCCAGCAGCTTAGGGGAGCGGGGGGGACAAGAGACCCAGTACTTC. This translates into CASSLGERGGQETQYF.